The entry below gives a single TCR beta chain sequence along with its context. Its antigen is unknown. This sample was included in a study of T cells in localized non-small cell lung cancer. Regarding the study as a whole: Of the tissues analyzed, uninvolved adjacent lung showed maximal T cell clonality, greater than tumor. Median detection of top 100 tumor clones in adjacent lung was around 59 clones. Longer overall survival accompanied higher blood T cell density.

CDR3 size: 16 residues. With 4 bases removed from V and 11 bases from J, the gap between germline ends came to 23 bases. CDR1 and CDR2 (germline): SGHTA, FQGTGA. Method: immunoSEQ multiplex PCR; TCRdb's copy keeps in-frame clones and lacks some. Here the sample spans around 39,000 clones, over 75% being singletons. Sequencing was performed on peripheral blood, taken before any cancer treatment. V gene TRBV7-3 combines with J gene TRBJ2-2; a possible D gene is TRBD2 (5 bases). This clonotype was obtained from a woman between 35 and 75 years old with stage I lung adenocarcinoma. DNA of the CDR3: TGTGCCAGCAGCTCTTCCGGGATCGAACACCGGGCCGAGCTGTTTTTT. It codes for CASSSSGIEHRAELFF.